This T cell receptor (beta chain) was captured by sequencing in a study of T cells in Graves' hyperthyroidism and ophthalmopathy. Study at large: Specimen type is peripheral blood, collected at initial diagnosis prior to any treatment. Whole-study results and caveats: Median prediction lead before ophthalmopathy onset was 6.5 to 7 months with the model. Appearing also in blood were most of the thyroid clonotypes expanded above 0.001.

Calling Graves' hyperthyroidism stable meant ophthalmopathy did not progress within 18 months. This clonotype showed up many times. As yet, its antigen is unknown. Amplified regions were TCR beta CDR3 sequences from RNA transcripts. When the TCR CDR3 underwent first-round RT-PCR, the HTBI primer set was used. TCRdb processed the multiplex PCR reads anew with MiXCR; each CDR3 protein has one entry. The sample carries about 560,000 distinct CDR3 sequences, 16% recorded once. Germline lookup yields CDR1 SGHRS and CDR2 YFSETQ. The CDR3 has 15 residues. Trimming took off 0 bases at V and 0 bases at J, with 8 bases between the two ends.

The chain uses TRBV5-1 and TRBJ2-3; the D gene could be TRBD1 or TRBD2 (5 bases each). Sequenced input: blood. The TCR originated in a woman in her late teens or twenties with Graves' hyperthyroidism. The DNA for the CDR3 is TGCGCCAGCAGCTTGGCCGGGACGAGCACAGATACGCAGTATTTT. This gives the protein CASSLAGTSTDTQYF. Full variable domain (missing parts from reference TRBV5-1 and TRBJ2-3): KAGVTQTPRYLIKTRGQQVTLSCSPISGHRSVSWYQQTPGQGLQFLFEYFSETQRNKGNFPGRFSGRQFSNSRSEMNVSTLELGDSALYLCASSLAGTSTDTQYFGPGTRLTVL.